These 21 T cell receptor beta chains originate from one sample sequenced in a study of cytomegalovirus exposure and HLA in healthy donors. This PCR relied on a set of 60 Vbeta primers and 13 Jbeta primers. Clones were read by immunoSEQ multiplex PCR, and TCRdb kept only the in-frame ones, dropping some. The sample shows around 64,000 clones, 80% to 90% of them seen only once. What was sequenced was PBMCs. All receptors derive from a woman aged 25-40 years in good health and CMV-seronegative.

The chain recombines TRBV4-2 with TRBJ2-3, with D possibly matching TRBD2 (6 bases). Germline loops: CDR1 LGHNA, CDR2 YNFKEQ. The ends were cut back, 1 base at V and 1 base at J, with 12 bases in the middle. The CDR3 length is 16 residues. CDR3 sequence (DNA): TGTGCCAGCAGCCAAGGGGGGGTAGGGGGCACAGATACGCAGTATTTT. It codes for CASSQGGVGGTDTQYF.

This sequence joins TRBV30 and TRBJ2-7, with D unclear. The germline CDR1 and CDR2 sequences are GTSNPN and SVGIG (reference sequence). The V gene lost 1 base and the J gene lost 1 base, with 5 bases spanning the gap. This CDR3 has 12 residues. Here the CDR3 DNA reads TGTGCCTGGAGTGGACTTTCCTACGAGCAGTACTTC. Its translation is CAWSGLSYEQYF.

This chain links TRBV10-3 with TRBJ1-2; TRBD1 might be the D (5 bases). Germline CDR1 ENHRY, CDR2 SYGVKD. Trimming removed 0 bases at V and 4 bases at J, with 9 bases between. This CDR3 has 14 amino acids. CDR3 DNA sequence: TGTGCCATCAGTGAGTCGACCCAGGGCTATGGCTACACCTTC. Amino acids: CAISESTQGYGYTF.

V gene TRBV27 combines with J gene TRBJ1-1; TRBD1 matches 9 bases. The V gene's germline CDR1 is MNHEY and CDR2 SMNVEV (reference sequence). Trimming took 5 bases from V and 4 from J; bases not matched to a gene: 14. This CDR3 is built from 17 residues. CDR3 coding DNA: TGTGCCAGCAGTCTGGGGACAGGGCAAACGATTTCCACTGAAGCTTTCTTT. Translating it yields CASSLGTGQTISTEAFF.

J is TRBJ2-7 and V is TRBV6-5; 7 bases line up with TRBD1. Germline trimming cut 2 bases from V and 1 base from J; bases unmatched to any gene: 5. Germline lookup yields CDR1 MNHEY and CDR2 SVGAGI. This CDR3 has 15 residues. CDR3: CASSYRGQLSYEQYF. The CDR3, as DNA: TGTGCCAGCAGTTACAGGGGGCAATTATCCTACGAGCAGTACTTC.

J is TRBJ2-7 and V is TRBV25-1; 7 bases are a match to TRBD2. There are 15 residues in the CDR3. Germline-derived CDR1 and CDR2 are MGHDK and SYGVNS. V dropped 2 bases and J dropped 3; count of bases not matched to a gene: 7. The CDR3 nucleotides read TGTGCCAGCAGTGAAGGGTCTAGCGGTTACTACGAGCAGTACTTC. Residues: CASSEGSSGYYEQYF.

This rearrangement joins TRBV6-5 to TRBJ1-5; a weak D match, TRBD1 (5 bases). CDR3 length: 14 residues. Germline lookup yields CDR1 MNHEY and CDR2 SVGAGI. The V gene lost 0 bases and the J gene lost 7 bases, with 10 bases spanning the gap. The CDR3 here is CASSYSLGRQPQHF. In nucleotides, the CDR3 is TGTGCCAGCAGTTACTCGCTGGGGCGACAGCCCCAGCATTTT.

DNA of the CDR3: TGTGCCAGCAGCGCAACTAGCGGGCGGGATGGCACAGATACGCAGTATTTT. Its protein is CASSATSGRDGTDTQYF. This sequence joins TRBV9 and TRBJ2-3; TRBD2 matches 9 bases. The CDR3 is 17 residues long. Germline V lookup: CDR1 SGDLS, CDR2 YYNGEE. V lost 3 bases and J lost 1; bases outside the gene matches: 9.

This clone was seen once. The CDR3 region is CASSPPTRYGYTF. The CDR3 region has the DNA TGTGCCAGCTCACCACCTACGAGGTATGGCTACACCTTC. The rearrangement uses TRBV18 and TRBJ1-2; no definite D call. V gave up 0 bases and J gave up 5 bases, with 7 bases separating them. Germline assignment: CDR1 KGHSH and CDR2 LQKENI. The CDR3 runs to 13 residues.

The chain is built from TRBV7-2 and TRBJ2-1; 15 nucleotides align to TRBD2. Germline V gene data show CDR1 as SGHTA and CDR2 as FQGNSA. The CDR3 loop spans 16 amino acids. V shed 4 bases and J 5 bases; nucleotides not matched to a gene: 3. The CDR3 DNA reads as TGTGCCAGCAGCTCAGGACTAGCGGGAGGGAACAATGAGCAGTTCTTC. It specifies CASSSGLAGGNNEQFF. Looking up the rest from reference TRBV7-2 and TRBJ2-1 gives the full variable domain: GAGVSQSPSNKVTEKGKDVELRCDPISGHTALYWYRQSLGQGLEFLIYFQGNSAPDKSGLPSDRFSAERTGGSVSTLTIQRTQQEDSAVYLCASSSGLAGGNNEQFFGPGTRLTVL.

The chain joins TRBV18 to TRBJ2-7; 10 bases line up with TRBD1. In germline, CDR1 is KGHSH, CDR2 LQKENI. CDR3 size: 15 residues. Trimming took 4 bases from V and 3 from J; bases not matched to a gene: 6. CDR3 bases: TGTGCCAGCTCACTGGGGACAGGGGACGACTACGAGCAGTACTTC. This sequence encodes CASSLGTGDDYEQYF.

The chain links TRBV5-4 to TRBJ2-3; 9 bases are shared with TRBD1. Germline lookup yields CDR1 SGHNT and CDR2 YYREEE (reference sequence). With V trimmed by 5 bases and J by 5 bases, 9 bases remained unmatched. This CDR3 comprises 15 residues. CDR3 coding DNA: TGTGCCAGCAGTTTACAGGGGGCGTCCCTAGATACGCAGTATTTT. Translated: CASSLQGASLDTQYF. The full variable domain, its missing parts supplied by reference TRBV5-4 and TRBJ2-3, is ETGVTQSPTHLIKTRGQQVTLRCSSQSGHNTVSWYQQALGQGPQFIFQYYREEENGRGNFPPRFSGLQFPNYSSELNVNALELDDSALYLCASSLQGASLDTQYFGPGTRLTVL.

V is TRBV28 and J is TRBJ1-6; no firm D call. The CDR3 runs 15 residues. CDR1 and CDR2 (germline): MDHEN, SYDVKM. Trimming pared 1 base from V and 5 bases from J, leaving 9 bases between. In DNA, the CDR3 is TGTGCCAGCAGTTTATCGAGGCACCATAATTCACCCCTCCACTTT. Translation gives CASSLSRHHNSPLHF.

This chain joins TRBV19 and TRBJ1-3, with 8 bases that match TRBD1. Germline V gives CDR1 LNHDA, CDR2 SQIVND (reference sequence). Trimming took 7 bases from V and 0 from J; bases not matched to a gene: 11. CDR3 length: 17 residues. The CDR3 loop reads CASNRGDQGASGNTIYF. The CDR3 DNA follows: TGTGCCAGTAATAGGGGGGACCAGGGGGCCTCTGGAAACACCATATATTTT.

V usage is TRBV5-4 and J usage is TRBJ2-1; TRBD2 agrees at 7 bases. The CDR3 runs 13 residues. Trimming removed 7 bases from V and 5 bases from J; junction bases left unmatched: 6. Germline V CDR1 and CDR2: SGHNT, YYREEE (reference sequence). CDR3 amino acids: CASWDYLHNEQFF. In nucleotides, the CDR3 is TGTGCCAGCTGGGACTATCTACACAATGAGCAGTTCTTC.

Written as DNA, the CDR3 is TGTGCCAGCAGCTTAGATGGTAGGAGGCCCCAGCATTTT. This codes for CASSLDGRRPQHF. The chain employs TRBV11-2 and TRBJ1-5; D not certain. The CDR3 length is 13 residues. Trimming cost V 0 bases and J 9 bases, with 9 bases left between them. Germline CDR1 reads SGHAT; CDR2 reads FQNNGV.

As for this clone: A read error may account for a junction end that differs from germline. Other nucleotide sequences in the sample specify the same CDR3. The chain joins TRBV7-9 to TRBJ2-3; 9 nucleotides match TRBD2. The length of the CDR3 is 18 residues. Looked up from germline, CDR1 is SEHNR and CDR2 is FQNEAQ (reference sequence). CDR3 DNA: TGTGCCAGCAGCTTCGTGCTAGCGGGAAGGATAGGCACAGATACGCAGTACTTT. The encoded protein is CASSFVLAGRIGTDTQYF.

This CDR3 reads CATSTAENTEAFF. The CDR3 coding sequence is TGTGCCACCAGCACGGCGGAGAACACTGAAGCTTTCTTT. V is TRBV15 and J is TRBJ1-1; D not resolved. Germline V gene sequence: CDR1 LNHNV, CDR2 YYDKDF (reference sequence). The CDR3 consists of 13 residues. The germline V and J ends were trimmed by 4 bases and 1 base, with 7 bases remaining between them.

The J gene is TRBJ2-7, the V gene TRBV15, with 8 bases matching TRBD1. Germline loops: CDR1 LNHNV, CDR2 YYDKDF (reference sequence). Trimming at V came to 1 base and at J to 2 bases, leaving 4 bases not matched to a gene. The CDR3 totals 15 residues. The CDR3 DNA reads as TGTGCCACCAGCAGAGTACAGGGGGTTGCCTACGAGCAGTACTTC. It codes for CATSRVQGVAYEQYF.

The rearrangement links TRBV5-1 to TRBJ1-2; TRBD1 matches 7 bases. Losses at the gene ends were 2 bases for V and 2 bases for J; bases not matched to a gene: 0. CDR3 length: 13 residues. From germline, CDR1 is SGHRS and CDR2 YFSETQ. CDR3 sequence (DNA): TGCGCCAGCAGCTTACAGGGGAACTATGGCTACACCTTC. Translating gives CASSLQGNYGYTF.

The DNA for the CDR3 is TGTGCCAGCAGCGACGGGAGGGCGGACTACGAGCAGTACTTC. This codes for CASSDGRADYEQYF. V gene TRBV27 combines with J gene TRBJ2-7; 8 positions match TRBD2. The CDR3 runs 14 residues. V lost 6 bases, J lost 3 bases, and 7 bases stayed unmatched. CDR1 and CDR2 (germline): MNHEY, SMNVEV (reference sequence).